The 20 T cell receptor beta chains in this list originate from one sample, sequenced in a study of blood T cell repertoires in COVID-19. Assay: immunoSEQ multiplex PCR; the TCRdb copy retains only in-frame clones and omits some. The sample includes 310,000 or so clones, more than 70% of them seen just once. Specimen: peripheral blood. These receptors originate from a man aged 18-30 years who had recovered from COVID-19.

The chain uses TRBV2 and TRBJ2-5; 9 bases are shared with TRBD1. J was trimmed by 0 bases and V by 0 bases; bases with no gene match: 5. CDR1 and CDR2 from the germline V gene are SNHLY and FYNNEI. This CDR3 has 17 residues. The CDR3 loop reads CASSEAGDRADQETQYF. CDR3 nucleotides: TGTGCCAGCAGTGAAGCGGGGGACAGGGCGGACCAAGAGACCCAGTACTTC.

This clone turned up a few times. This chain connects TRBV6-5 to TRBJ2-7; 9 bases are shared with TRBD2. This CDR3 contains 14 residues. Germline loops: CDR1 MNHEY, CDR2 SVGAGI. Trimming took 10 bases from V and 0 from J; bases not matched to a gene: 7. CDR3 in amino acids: CATVSSGNSYEQYF. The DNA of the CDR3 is TGTGCCACCGTATCTAGCGGGAACTCCTACGAGCAGTACTTC.

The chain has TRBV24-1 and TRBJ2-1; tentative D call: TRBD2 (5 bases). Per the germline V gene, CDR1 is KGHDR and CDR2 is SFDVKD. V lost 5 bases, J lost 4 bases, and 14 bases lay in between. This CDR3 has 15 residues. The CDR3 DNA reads TGTGCCACCAGTGGTACGGGAAATAAATACAATGAGCAGTTCTTC. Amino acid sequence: CATSGTGNKYNEQFF.

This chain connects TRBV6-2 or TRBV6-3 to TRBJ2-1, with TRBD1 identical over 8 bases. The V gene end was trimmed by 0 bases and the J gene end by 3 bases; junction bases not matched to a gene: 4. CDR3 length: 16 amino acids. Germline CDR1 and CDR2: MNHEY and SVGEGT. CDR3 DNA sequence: TGTGCCAGCAGTTACTCGAGGACAGGGAACTACAATGAGCAGTTCTTC. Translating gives CASSYSRTGNYNEQFF.

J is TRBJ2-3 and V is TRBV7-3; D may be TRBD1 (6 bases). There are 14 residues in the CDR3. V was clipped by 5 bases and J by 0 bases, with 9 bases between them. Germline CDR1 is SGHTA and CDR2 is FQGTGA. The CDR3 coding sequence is TGTGCCAGCAGCCTTGGACAGAGCACAGATACGCAGTATTTT. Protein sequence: CASSLGQSTDTQYF.

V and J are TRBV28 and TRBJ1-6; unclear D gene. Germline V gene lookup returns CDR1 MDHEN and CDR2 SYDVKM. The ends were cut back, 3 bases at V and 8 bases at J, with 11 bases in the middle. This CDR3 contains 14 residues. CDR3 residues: CASSFEGLDSPLHF. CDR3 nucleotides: TGTGCCAGCAGTTTTGAGGGTCTAGATTCACCCCTCCACTTT.

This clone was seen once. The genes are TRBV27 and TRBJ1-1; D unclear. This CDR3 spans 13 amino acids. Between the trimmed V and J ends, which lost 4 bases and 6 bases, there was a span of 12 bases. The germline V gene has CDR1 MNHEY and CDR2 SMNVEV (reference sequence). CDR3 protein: CASSSFGRAEAFF. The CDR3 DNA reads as TGTGCCAGCAGTTCCTTCGGGAGGGCTGAAGCTTTCTTT.

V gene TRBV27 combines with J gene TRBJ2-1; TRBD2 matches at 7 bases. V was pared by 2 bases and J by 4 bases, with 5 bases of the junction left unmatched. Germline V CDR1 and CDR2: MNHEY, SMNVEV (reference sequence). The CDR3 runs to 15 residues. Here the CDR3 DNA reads TGTGCCAGCAGTTTACTAGCGGCTCCTTACAATGAGCAGTTCTTC. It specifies CASSLLAAPYNEQFF.

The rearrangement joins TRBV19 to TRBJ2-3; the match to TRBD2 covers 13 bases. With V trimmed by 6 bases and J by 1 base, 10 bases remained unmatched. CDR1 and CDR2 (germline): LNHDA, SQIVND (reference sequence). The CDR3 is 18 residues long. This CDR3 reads CASSGTSGRARGTDTQYF. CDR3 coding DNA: TGTGCCAGTAGCGGTACTAGCGGGAGGGCGCGTGGCACAGATACGCAGTATTTT.

The CDR3 coding sequence is TGTGCCAGCAGTCTCTCCTACAATGAGCAGTTCTTC. It translates to CASSLSYNEQFF. The chain is built from TRBV6-5 and TRBJ2-1, with D uncertain. The germline gives CDR1 MNHEY, CDR2 SVGAGI. The V end was cut by 5 bases, the J end by 0 bases, with 2 bases between. This CDR3 has 12 residues.

The CDR3 spells CASREGTGVRNSPLHF. CDR3 bases: TGTGCCAGTAGAGAGGGGACAGGGGTTCGTAATTCACCCCTCCACTTT. The J gene is TRBJ1-6, the V gene TRBV19; 10 bases are shared with TRBD1. CDR1 LNHDA and CDR2 SQIVND come from the germline V gene (reference sequence). The CDR3 has 16 amino acids. V shed 6 bases and J 6 bases; nucleotides not matched to a gene: 8.

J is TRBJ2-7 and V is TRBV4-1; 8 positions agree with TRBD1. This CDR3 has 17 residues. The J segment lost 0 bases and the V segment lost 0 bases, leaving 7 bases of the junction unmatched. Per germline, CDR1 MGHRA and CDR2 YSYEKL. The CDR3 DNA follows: TGCGCCAGCAGCCAAGATACCGACAGGGGCTACTCCTACGAGCAGTACTTC. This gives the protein CASSQDTDRGYSYEQYF.

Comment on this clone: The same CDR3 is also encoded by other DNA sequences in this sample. In DNA form, the CDR3 reads TGTGCCAGCAGTTTTAACAGGGGTGAAGCTTTCTTT. Amino acid sequence: CASSFNRGEAFF. J is TRBJ1-1 and V is TRBV12-3 or TRBV12-4, with 7 positions matching TRBD1. V lost 3 bases to trimming and J lost 7 bases; unmatched junction nucleotides: 2. The CDR3 has 12 residues.

DNA for the CDR3: TGTGCCAGCAGTTACTCTCAGCCCGGCGGAGCCTACGAGCAGTACTTC. It codes for CASSYSQPGGAYEQYF. V gene TRBV6-5 combines with J gene TRBJ2-7; D is unresolved. Germline lookup yields CDR1 MNHEY and CDR2 SVGAGI. V was pared by 0 bases and J by 2 bases, with 14 bases between. This CDR3 has 16 residues.

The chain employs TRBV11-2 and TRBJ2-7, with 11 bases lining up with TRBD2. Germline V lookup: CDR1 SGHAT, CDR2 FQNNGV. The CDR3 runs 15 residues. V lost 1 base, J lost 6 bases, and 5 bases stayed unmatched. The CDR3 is CASSLGRLAGGEQYF. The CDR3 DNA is TGTGCCAGCAGCTTAGGCCGGCTAGCGGGGGGCGAGCAGTACTTC.

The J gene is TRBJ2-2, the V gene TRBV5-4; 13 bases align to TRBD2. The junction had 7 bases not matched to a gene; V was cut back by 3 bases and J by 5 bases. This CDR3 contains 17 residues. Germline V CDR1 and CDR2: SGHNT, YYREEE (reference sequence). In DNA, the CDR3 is TGTGCCAGCAGCTCAAGACTAGCGGGGGGAAGTACCGGGGAGCTGTTTTTT. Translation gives CASSSRLAGGSTGELFF.

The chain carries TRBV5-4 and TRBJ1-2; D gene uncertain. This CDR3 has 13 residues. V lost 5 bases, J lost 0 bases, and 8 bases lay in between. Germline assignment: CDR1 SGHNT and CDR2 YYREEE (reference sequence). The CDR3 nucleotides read TGTGCCAGCAGTCATAGTACTAACTATGGCTACACCTTC. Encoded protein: CASSHSTNYGYTF.

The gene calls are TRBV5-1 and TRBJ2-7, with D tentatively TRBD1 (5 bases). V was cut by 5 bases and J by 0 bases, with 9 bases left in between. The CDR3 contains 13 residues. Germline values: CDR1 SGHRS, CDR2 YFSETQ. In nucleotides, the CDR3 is TGCGCCAGCAGACAGGCCATCTCCTACGAGCAGTACTTC. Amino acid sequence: CASRQAISYEQYF. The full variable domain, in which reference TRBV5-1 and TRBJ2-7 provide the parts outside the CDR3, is KAGVTQTPRYLIKTRGQQVTLSCSPISGHRSVSWYQQTPGQGLQFLFEYFSETQRNKGNFPGRFSGRQFSNSRSEMNVSTLELGDSALYLCASRQAISYEQYFGPGTRLTVT.

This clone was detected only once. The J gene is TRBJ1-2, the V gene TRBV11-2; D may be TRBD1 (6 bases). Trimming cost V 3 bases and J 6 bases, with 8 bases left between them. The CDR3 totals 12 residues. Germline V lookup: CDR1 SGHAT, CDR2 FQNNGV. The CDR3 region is CASSFEGDGYTF. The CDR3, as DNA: TGTGCCAGCAGCTTTGAGGGGGATGGCTACACCTTC. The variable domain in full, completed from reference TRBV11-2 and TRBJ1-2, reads EAGVAQSPRYKIIEKRQSVAFWCNPISGHATLYWYQQILGQGPKLLIQFQNNGVVDDSQLPKDRFSAERLKGVDSTLKIQPAKLEDSAVYLCASSFEGDGYTFGSGTRLTVV.

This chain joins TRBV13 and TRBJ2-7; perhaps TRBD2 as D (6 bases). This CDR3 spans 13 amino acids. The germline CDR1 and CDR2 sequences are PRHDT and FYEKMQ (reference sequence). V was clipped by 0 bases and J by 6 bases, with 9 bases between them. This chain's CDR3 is CASSLGYGGEQYF. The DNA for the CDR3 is TGTGCCAGCAGCTTAGGCTACGGGGGCGAGCAGTACTTC.